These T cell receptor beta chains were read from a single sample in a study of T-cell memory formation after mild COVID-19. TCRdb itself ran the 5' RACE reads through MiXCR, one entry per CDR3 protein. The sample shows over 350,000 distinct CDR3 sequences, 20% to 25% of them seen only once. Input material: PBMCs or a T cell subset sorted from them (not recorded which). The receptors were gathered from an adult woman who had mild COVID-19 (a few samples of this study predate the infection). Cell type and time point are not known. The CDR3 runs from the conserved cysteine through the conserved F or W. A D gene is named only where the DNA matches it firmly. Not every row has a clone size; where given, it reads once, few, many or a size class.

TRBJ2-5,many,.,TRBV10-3,CAISETTTQYF,TGTGCCATCAGTGAAACTACAACCCAGTACTTC
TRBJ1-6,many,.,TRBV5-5,CASSLSNPHNSPLHF,TGTGCCAGCAGCTTGTCTAACCCCCATAATTCACCCCTCCACTTT
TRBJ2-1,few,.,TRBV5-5,CASSLAVWEADNEQFF,TGTGCCAGCAGCTTGGCCGTTTGGGAGGCAGACAATGAGCAGTTCTTC
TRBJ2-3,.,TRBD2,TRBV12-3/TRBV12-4,CASSLDSGGFGDTQYF,TGTGCCAGCAGTTTAGATAGCGGGGGGTTCGGAGATACGCAGTATTTT
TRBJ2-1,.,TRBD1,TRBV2,CASKGAGGNEQFF,TGTGCCAGCAAAGGGGCAGGGGGCAATGAGCAGTTCTTC
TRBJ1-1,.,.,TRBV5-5,CASSLFRGGTEAFF,TGTGCCAGCAGCTTGTTCCGAGGGGGCACTGAAGCTTTCTTT
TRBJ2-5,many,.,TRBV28,CASNPGKGTQYF,TGTGCCAGCAATCCAGGGAAGGGGACCCAGTACTTC
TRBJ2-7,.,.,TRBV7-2,CASSLARPAATYEQYF,TGTGCCAGCAGCTTAGCGCGACCAGCGGCGACCTACGAGCAGTACTTC
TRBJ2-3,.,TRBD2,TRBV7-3,CASSERPGLASLDTQYF,TGTGCCAGCAGCGAAAGACCGGGACTAGCGTCGCTCGATACGCAGTATTTT
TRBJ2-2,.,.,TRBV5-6,CASLSWGAGELFF,TGTGCCAGCTTATCCTGGGGGGCCGGGGAGCTGTTTTTT
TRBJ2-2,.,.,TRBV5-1,CASGLIGTDNGELFF,TGCGCCAGCGGCTTGATCGGGACTGACAACGGGGAGCTGTTTTTT
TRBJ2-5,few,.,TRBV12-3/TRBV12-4,CASSFIGGAQYF,TGTGCCAGCAGTTTTATTGGGGGAGCCCAGTACTTC
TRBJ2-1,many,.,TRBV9,CASSVTDRTLNEQFF,TGTGCCAGCAGCGTAACGGACAGAACCCTCAATGAGCAGTTCTTC
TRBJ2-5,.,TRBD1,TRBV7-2,CASSSQGANRETQYF,TGTGCCAGCAGCTCGCAGGGGGCGAACAGGGAGACCCAGTACTTC